What follows describes a single T cell receptor beta chain. Antigen: not known. The sample belongs to a study of CD4 T cells in relation to SARS-CoV-2 and coronaviruses. Turning to the study itself: PBMCs were cultured with antigen for 10 days before TCR beta sequencing. Crossreactive spike epitopes shared across donors were mapped to their HLA restriction. Negative control cultures got HIV-1 Nef peptides or no peptide.

With V trimmed by 5 bases and J by 7 bases, 13 bases remained unmatched. Germline CDR1 reads SGHTA; CDR2 reads FQGTGA. The CDR3 is 16 amino acids. Some clones are missing from TCRdb's copy, which holds only in-frame ones; the method was immunoSEQ multiplex PCR. The sample consists of some 28,000 clones, around two thirds of them appearing once. CD4+ T cells from unexposed donors were obtained before the COVID-19 pandemic (2011-2018). The cells were cultured for approximately 10 days before CD4+ T cells were isolated. As cell numbers allowed, unexposed-donor CD4+ T cells faced SARS-CoV-2 S/N and four cold-coronavirus spikes.

J is TRBJ2-2 and V is TRBV7-3; TRBD2 agrees at 7 bases. This receptor was taken from a human donor in good health. The sequenced sample consisted of CD4+ T cells from PBMCs, cultured in vitro. CDR3 in amino acids: CASSPLGGSVGGELFF. CDR3 sequence (DNA): TGTGCCAGCAGCCCCTTGGGCGGGAGTGTCGGCGGGGAGCTGTTTTTT. Full variable domain (rest looked up from reference TRBV7-3 and TRBJ2-2): GAGVSQTPSNKVTEKGKYVELRCDPISGHTALYWYRQSLGQGPEFLIYFQGTGAADDSGLPNDRFFAVRPEGSVSTLKIQRTERGDSAVYLCASSPLGGSVGGELFFGEGSRLTVL.